The rows below give T cell receptor beta chains drawn from one sample of a study of blood T cell repertoires in COVID-19. The data were produced by immunoSEQ multiplex PCR, yet TCRdb's version contains in-frame clones alone and is incomplete. This table holds some 200,000 clones, 70% to 85% found once. The sample consisted of peripheral blood. These receptor sequences come from a woman aged 40 to 50 who had recovered from COVID-19. Both conserved end residues are part of each CDR3. The order of the fields is J gene, D gene, V gene, clone size, CDR3 DNA, CDR3 protein. D genes are given only for firm matches. Part of the rows lack a size; the others show once, few, many or a class for expanded clones.

J gene: TRBJ1-2
D gene: TRBD1
V gene: TRBV5-8
clone size: .
CDR3 DNA: TGTGCCAGCAGCTTGGGGGGGTGGACAGGATCCCATTGCACCTTC
CDR3 protein: CASSLGGWTGSHCTF

J gene: TRBJ2-1
D gene: .
V gene: TRBV6-5
clone size: .
CDR3 DNA: TGTGCCAGCAGTAGTCACAGGGCAGGTGAGCAGTTCTTC
CDR3 protein: CASSSHRAGEQFF

J gene: TRBJ1-1
D gene: .
V gene: TRBV30
clone size: .
CDR3 DNA: TGTGCCTGGAGTGCGCCCTCCGGGACACTAAACACTGAAGCTTTCTTT
CDR3 protein: CAWSAPSGTLNTEAFF

J gene: TRBJ2-3
D gene: .
V gene: TRBV30
clone size: .
CDR3 DNA: TGTGCCTGGAGTGTACTCTCGCGAGGAGGCACAGATACGCAGTATTTT
CDR3 protein: CAWSVLSRGGTDTQYF

J gene: TRBJ2-1
D gene: .
V gene: TRBV5-4
clone size: .
CDR3 DNA: TGTGCCAGCAGCTTGGGTGCAGCGGTCTCCTACAATGAGCAGTTCTTC
CDR3 protein: CASSLGAAVSYNEQFF

J gene: TRBJ1-6
D gene: .
V gene: TRBV7-2
clone size: .
CDR3 DNA: TGTGCCAGCAGCTTGGGTCAGGGAAGAGGCGGATCACCCCTCCACTTT
CDR3 protein: CASSLGQGRGGSPLHF

J gene: TRBJ2-2
D gene: .
V gene: TRBV6-6
clone size: few
CDR3 DNA: TGTGCCATAACCCCCGGGGGCACCGGGGAGCTGTTTTTT
CDR3 protein: CAITPGGTGELFF

J gene: TRBJ2-5
D gene: .
V gene: TRBV12-3/TRBV12-4
clone size: .
CDR3 DNA: TGTGCCAGCACCCCGAACTCGGGTAGGACCCAGTACTTC
CDR3 protein: CASTPNSGRTQYF

J gene: TRBJ1-4
D gene: .
V gene: TRBV2
clone size: .
CDR3 DNA: TGTGCCAGCAGTGAAGTTACAGGAAGTGAAAAACTGTTTTTT
CDR3 protein: CASSEVTGSEKLFF

J gene: TRBJ2-3
D gene: TRBD2
V gene: TRBV2
clone size: .
CDR3 DNA: TGTGCCAGCAGTGGCGGGGGGGCCCCAGATACGCAGTATTTT
CDR3 protein: CASSGGGAPDTQYF

J gene: TRBJ1-1
D gene: .
V gene: TRBV7-8
clone size: .
CDR3 DNA: TGTGCCAGCAGCCATACCAGGGGGAACACTGAAGCTTTCTTT
CDR3 protein: CASSHTRGNTEAFF

J gene: TRBJ2-7
D gene: TRBD1
V gene: TRBV4-3
clone size: .
CDR3 DNA: TGCGCCAGCAGCCAAGAAGGGACAGGGAGCTACGAGCAGTACTTC
CDR3 protein: CASSQEGTGSYEQYF

J gene: TRBJ2-5
D gene: TRBD2
V gene: TRBV7-9
clone size: few
CDR3 DNA: TGTGCCAGCAGTTGGGACTACGACTCGGAGACCCAGTACTTC
CDR3 protein: CASSWDYDSETQYF

J gene: TRBJ2-5
D gene: TRBD2
V gene: TRBV5-1
clone size: .
CDR3 DNA: TGCGCCAGCAGCTTGGCCGTAGCGGGGCGCCAAGAGACCCAGTACTTC
CDR3 protein: CASSLAVAGRQETQYF

J gene: TRBJ1-1
D gene: .
V gene: TRBV7-9
clone size: .
CDR3 DNA: TGTGCCAGCAGCTTAGTTTCGGGGTCTGAAGCTTTCTTT
CDR3 protein: CASSLVSGSEAFF

J gene: TRBJ1-1
D gene: .
V gene: TRBV28
clone size: .
CDR3 DNA: TGTGCCAGCATCGACAGCCAGTTCACTGAAGCTTTCTTT
CDR3 protein: CASIDSQFTEAFF

J gene: TRBJ1-5
D gene: .
V gene: TRBV28
clone size: few
CDR3 DNA: TGTGCCAGCAGTTTTTACGGAGATAGCAATCAGCCCCAGCATTTT
CDR3 protein: CASSFYGDSNQPQHF

J gene: TRBJ2-5
D gene: .
V gene: TRBV2
clone size: once
CDR3 DNA: TGTGCCAGCAGTGCATTGTCCAACCAAGAGACCCAGTACTTC
CDR3 protein: CASSALSNQETQYF

J gene: TRBJ1-1
D gene: .
V gene: TRBV28
clone size: .
CDR3 DNA: TGTGCCAGCAAAACGGGGGGGCTTATCACTGAAGCTTTCTTT
CDR3 protein: CASKTGGLITEAFF

J gene: TRBJ2-2
D gene: .
V gene: TRBV27
clone size: .
CDR3 DNA: TGTGCCAGCAGAGCCGTCGGGAACACCGGGGAGCTGTTTTTT
CDR3 protein: CASRAVGNTGELFF

J gene: TRBJ1-1
D gene: .
V gene: TRBV19
clone size: .
CDR3 DNA: TGTGCCAGTAGTGCAGGGGACGGCCGCCCTGAAGCTTTCTTT
CDR3 protein: CASSAGDGRPEAFF

J gene: TRBJ1-4
D gene: .
V gene: TRBV6-6
clone size: .
CDR3 DNA: TGTGCCAGCAGTTACGGGGTAGAACGAAGGGGCGAAAAACTGTTTTTT
CDR3 protein: CASSYGVERRGEKLFF

J gene: TRBJ1-2
D gene: TRBD1
V gene: TRBV2
clone size: .
CDR3 DNA: TGTGCCAGCCATAGGGACAGTCCTAACTATGGCTACACCTTC
CDR3 protein: CASHRDSPNYGYTF

J gene: TRBJ1-1
D gene: TRBD1
V gene: TRBV29-1
clone size: .
CDR3 DNA: TGCAGCGTTGGGCAGGGGGGTAACACTGAAGCTTTCTTT
CDR3 protein: CSVGQGGNTEAFF

J gene: TRBJ1-3
D gene: TRBD1
V gene: TRBV7-9
clone size: .
CDR3 DNA: TGTGCCAGCAGCTTAGGTGGCGGGACAGTCTCTGGAAACACCATATATTTT
CDR3 protein: CASSLGGGTVSGNTIYF

J gene: TRBJ2-7
D gene: .
V gene: TRBV12-3/TRBV12-4
clone size: .
CDR3 DNA: TGTGCCAGCAGTTCGGGCAGGGTTGACGAGCAGTACTTC
CDR3 protein: CASSSGRVDEQYF

J gene: TRBJ2-7
D gene: .
V gene: TRBV6-6
clone size: .
CDR3 DNA: TGTGCCAGCAGGTCAGGTATACCCTACGAGCAGTACTTC
CDR3 protein: CASRSGIPYEQYF

J gene: TRBJ1-1
D gene: .
V gene: TRBV5-1
clone size: once
CDR3 DNA: TGCGCCAGCAGCTTGGAGGCTCAGGGTGGGGATGGGACTGAAGCTTTCTTT
CDR3 protein: CASSLEAQGGDGTEAFF

J gene: TRBJ1-1
D gene: .
V gene: TRBV5-6
clone size: .
CDR3 DNA: TGTGCCAGCAGCCCGCAGGGCGGGGGTCGCACTGAAGCTTTCTTT
CDR3 protein: CASSPQGGGRTEAFF

J gene: TRBJ2-3
D gene: TRBD1
V gene: TRBV14
clone size: .
CDR3 DNA: TGTGCCAGCAGCCTGTATACAGGGGGCACAGATACGCAGTATTTT
CDR3 protein: CASSLYTGGTDTQYF

J gene: TRBJ1-4
D gene: .
V gene: TRBV29-1
clone size: .
CDR3 DNA: TGCAGCGTTGAAGTCCCCGACAGCCGGACGGGTGAAAAACTGTTTTTT
CDR3 protein: CSVEVPDSRTGEKLFF

J gene: TRBJ2-5
D gene: .
V gene: TRBV6-2/TRBV6-3
clone size: .
CDR3 DNA: TGTGCCAGCAGTTACGCCGGGACTCAATCGTACCAAGAGACCCAGTACTTC
CDR3 protein: CASSYAGTQSYQETQYF

J gene: TRBJ2-3
D gene: TRBD2
V gene: TRBV2
clone size: .
CDR3 DNA: TGTGCCAGCAGTGAATCTAGCGGGGCAGATACGCAGTATTTT
CDR3 protein: CASSESSGADTQYF

J gene: TRBJ1-2
D gene: .
V gene: TRBV7-2
clone size: .
CDR3 DNA: TGTGCCAGCAGCTTAACCCCCCCGGGTGGCTACACCTTC
CDR3 protein: CASSLTPPGGYTF

J gene: TRBJ1-1
D gene: .
V gene: TRBV7-6
clone size: .
CDR3 DNA: TGTGCCAGCAGCTTATCGCTGGGCAGCAGAAGCACTGAAGCTTTCTTT
CDR3 protein: CASSLSLGSRSTEAFF

J gene: TRBJ2-3
D gene: TRBD2
V gene: TRBV19
clone size: .
CDR3 DNA: TGTGCCAGTAGTAGACTAGCGGAGAACACAGATACGCAGTATTTT
CDR3 protein: CASSRLAENTDTQYF

J gene: TRBJ2-3
D gene: .
V gene: TRBV25-1
clone size: few
CDR3 DNA: TGTGCCAGCACCCCGGTGTCAGGGGCAGATACGCAGTATTTT
CDR3 protein: CASTPVSGADTQYF

J gene: TRBJ2-5
D gene: .
V gene: TRBV28
clone size: .
CDR3 DNA: TGTGCCAGCAGTCCCCTCTATCCGGGGAGTGAGACCCAGTACTTC
CDR3 protein: CASSPLYPGSETQYF

J gene: TRBJ2-7
D gene: .
V gene: TRBV13
clone size: few
CDR3 DNA: TGTGCCAGCAGCTTTGGTCGGTCCTACGAGCAGTACTTC
CDR3 protein: CASSFGRSYEQYF

J gene: TRBJ1-5
D gene: TRBD1
V gene: TRBV6-5
clone size: few
CDR3 DNA: TGTGCCAGCAGCCGAGATGGGACAGCAAATCAGCCCCAGCATTTT
CDR3 protein: CASSRDGTANQPQHF

J gene: TRBJ1-5
D gene: .
V gene: TRBV3-1/TRBV3-2
clone size: .
CDR3 DNA: TGTGCCAGCAGCCAAGGAGAGTATAGCAATCAGCCCCAGCATTTT
CDR3 protein: CASSQGEYSNQPQHF

J gene: TRBJ2-2
D gene: TRBD2
V gene: TRBV9
clone size: .
CDR3 DNA: TGTGCCAGCAGCGTAGGGGGAACTAGCGGGGTTTCGAACACCGGGGAGCTGTTTTTT
CDR3 protein: CASSVGGTSGVSNTGELFF

J gene: TRBJ1-2
D gene: .
V gene: TRBV6-1
clone size: few
CDR3 DNA: TGTGCCAGCAGTGAACTGGACAGTACTAACTATGGCTACACCTTC
CDR3 protein: CASSELDSTNYGYTF

J gene: TRBJ1-5
D gene: TRBD1
V gene: TRBV19
clone size: .
CDR3 DNA: TGTGCCTCTCAACCCAGGGGGCTGGGGAATCAGCCCCAGCATTTT
CDR3 protein: CASQPRGLGNQPQHF

J gene: TRBJ2-2
D gene: .
V gene: TRBV6-5
clone size: .
CDR3 DNA: TGTGCCAGCACGCCGGGACAGAACACCGGGGAGCTGTTTTTT
CDR3 protein: CASTPGQNTGELFF

J gene: TRBJ2-2
D gene: TRBD1
V gene: TRBV5-1
clone size: .
CDR3 DNA: TGCGCCAGCAGTGGTGGGACAGGGGGTTCCGGGGAGCTGTTTTTT
CDR3 protein: CASSGGTGGSGELFF

J gene: TRBJ2-7
D gene: TRBD2
V gene: TRBV4-1
clone size: .
CDR3 DNA: TGCGCCAGCAGCCAAGATTCGGGCGGGAGTACCTACGAGCAGTACTTC
CDR3 protein: CASSQDSGGSTYEQYF

J gene: TRBJ2-7
D gene: TRBD2
V gene: TRBV3-1/TRBV3-2
clone size: .
CDR3 DNA: TGTGCCAGCAGCCAGACTAGCGGGGGGGTCTACGAGCAGTACTTC
CDR3 protein: CASSQTSGGVYEQYF

J gene: TRBJ2-3
D gene: TRBD1
V gene: TRBV9
clone size: .
CDR3 DNA: TGTGCCAGCACCGTTGGGACAGTTAGCACAGATACGCAGTATTTT
CDR3 protein: CASTVGTVSTDTQYF

J gene: TRBJ1-6
D gene: .
V gene: TRBV9
clone size: .
CDR3 DNA: TGTGCCAGCACGCAGATCCCAGGATCACCCCTCCACTTT
CDR3 protein: CASTQIPGSPLHF

J gene: TRBJ1-1
D gene: .
V gene: TRBV9
clone size: .
CDR3 DNA: TGTGCCAGCAGCGTAGCGGGGGGCAGCACTGAAGCTTTCTTT
CDR3 protein: CASSVAGGSTEAFF

J gene: TRBJ1-1
D gene: TRBD1
V gene: TRBV3-1/TRBV3-2
clone size: .
CDR3 DNA: TGTGCCAGCAGCGCTACAGGGGGCACTGAAGCTTTCTTT
CDR3 protein: CASSATGGTEAFF

J gene: TRBJ1-4
D gene: TRBD1
V gene: TRBV7-8
clone size: .
CDR3 DNA: TGTGCCAGCTGTAAAGGGACAGCGAGGGCAGAAAAACTGTTTTTT
CDR3 protein: CASCKGTARAEKLFF

J gene: TRBJ2-5
D gene: TRBD2
V gene: TRBV3-1/TRBV3-2
clone size: .
CDR3 DNA: TGTGCCAGCAGCCAAGGTGAGGGACTAGCGGGGGGACGCTTTCAAGAGACCCAGTACTTC
CDR3 protein: CASSQGEGLAGGRFQETQYF

J gene: TRBJ1-1
D gene: .
V gene: TRBV10-1
clone size: few
CDR3 DNA: TGCGCCAGCAGTGACTCACCCAGGGCTCTCAGCGAAGCTTTCTTT
CDR3 protein: CASSDSPRALSEAFF

J gene: TRBJ1-5
D gene: TRBD1
V gene: TRBV6-2/TRBV6-3
clone size: .
CDR3 DNA: TGTGCCAGCAGACCTACAGGGGGCGTTGGACAGCCCCAGCATTTT
CDR3 protein: CASRPTGGVGQPQHF

J gene: TRBJ2-1
D gene: TRBD2
V gene: TRBV3-1/TRBV3-2
clone size: .
CDR3 DNA: TGTGCCAGCAGCTTACGACTAGCGGGGGGGCCTTACAATGAGCAGTTCTTC
CDR3 protein: CASSLRLAGGPYNEQFF